The present entry profiles one T cell receptor (beta chain) with its context. Its specific antigen is unknown. Per-base quality was not reported, and no clone a single base away is much larger than it. These data belong to a study of blood T cells in healthy people across ages (dated by TCRdb to the mid-2010s). About the investigation overall: In model experiments, template switching captured about one uniquely barcoded TCR beta cDNA molecule for every two T cells. The study measured age-related changes in TCR beta repertoire diversity using deep sequencing normalized with unique cDNA molecular identifiers. Donors were grouped into four age groups: young (average roughly 16 years), middle-aged (about 40), aged (approximately 67) and long-lived (roughly 80). To avoid experimental bias, donors of different ages were distributed randomly across sequencing lanes. The study analyzed two additional independent replicas of 1 million unique cDNA reads from the same blood draw for two donors, one aged 18 to 30 and one aged 80 or older. What the work shows at the level of the full study, not this receptor alone: Estimates of total diversity based on one million sequenced T cells were regarded as lower bounds and as underestimates. Because profiling used bulk unsorted PBMCs, naive and antigen-experienced compartments could not be compared conclusively. Observed TCR beta diversity correlated strongly with the percentage of naive T cells measured by flow cytometry. As age increased, observed TCR beta diversity per million T cells dropped in a roughly linear way, and a significant reduction was already evident by age 40. The long-lived group showed more naive CD4+ T cells, fewer expanded clones and increased TCR diversity than the aged group, suggesting age selection. Because the CMV infection status of the donors was unknown, age-related changes in expanded clonotypes may potentially have been confounded.

Library creation used 5' RACE. Sequencing was performed on an Illumina HiSeq 2500. A second PCR of about 6 to 12 cycles was run with a J-beta primer mix and a sample-barcoded 5' primer. A unique molecular identifier was introduced onto each TCR beta cDNA molecule by a template-switch 5' adaptor carrying 12 random nucleotides. At least 2.5 million CDR3-containing paired-end reads were obtained from each sample. First-strand cDNA synthesis was performed from all RNA using the Mint cDNA synthesis kit, with priming by a TRBC-specific oligonucleotide. After uracil-DNA glycosylase treatment, a first 18-cycle PCR used universal primers M1SS and BC2_uni_R on all cDNA. The paper's data handling went like this. For normalization, 1 million high-quality reads were randomly selected from each sample, with every read carrying a distinct molecular identifier. Instead of being binned into consensus sequences, reads that shared molecular identifiers were thrown out. MiTCR, set to a Q25 quality threshold and the strictest error-elimination algorithm, was used for CDR3 identification, clonotype clustering and error correction. A nonparametric unseen species model with Euler transformation was used to estimate lower-bound total TCR beta diversity. The public reads were reanalyzed by TCRdb: fastp trimming at Q25, MiXCR alignment, in-frame beta chains only. Identical CDR3 proteins give one entry, which carries the most common genes and DNA. TCRdb, rather than the study authors, made the V and J calls. The sample contains 550,000 to 750,000 distinct CDR3 sequences, about 21% of them found a single time. About 3.6% of the sample belongs to the ten largest clones.

The roughly 38 donors, aged 6 to 90 years, were systemically healthy Caucasian individuals from Russia. Each donor gave around 9.8 milliliters of peripheral blood, collected into EDTA-treated Vacutainer tubes. Ficoll-Paque density-gradient centrifugation was used to isolate PBMCs, with at least 6 million obtained per sample. Trizol reagent was used to extract total RNA from the PBMCs, yielding at least 5 micrograms per sample. For every donor, flow cytometry on a PBMC aliquot measured the percentage of naive CD45RAhigh/CD27high T cells. The CDR3, from cysteine to phenylalanine, totals 14 residues. Of all the DNA, just the CDR3 is kept, 42 bases in frame from base 1. Per the germline V gene, KGHSH is the CDR1 and LQKENI is the CDR2.

The sample was blood. Recombination joined TRBV18 with TRBJ2-1, and possibly TRBD2, on 6 matching bases. With the DNA end fitting TRBJ2-5 better, the J assignment may be wrong. The source is a man aged 70-80 years in good health. The DNA is as follows: TGTGCCAGCTCACCGGACCTGGGGAGGGAGACCCAGTACTTC. Translated, this gives CASSPDLGRETQYF.